Shown below are 24 T cell receptor beta chains from a single sample sequenced in a study of T cell clonality in common variable immunodeficiency. The assay was immunoSEQ multiplex PCR, and TCRdb's table has in-frame clones only and misses some. Observed in the sample are about 43,000 clones, none of them singletons. The specimen sequenced was peripheral blood mononuclear cells. The receptors come from a person aged 18 to 69 in good health.

This clone was counted at least ten times. Partial CDR3 DNA: TGTGCCAGCAGCCTGCCGGGACTTGGTGAG. Translation: CASSLPGLGE. The full CDR3 is CASSLPGLGEQFF. The genes are TRBV5-4 and TRBJ2-1, with D perhaps TRBD2 (6 bases). The read finishes 3 residues shy of the CDR3 end, and the germline J gene is used to complete it. This CDR3 region has 13 residues. Germline CDR1 reads SGHNT; CDR2 reads YYREEE (reference sequence). V lost 4 bases and J 9 bases, leaving 14 bases between the germline ends.

In this sample, this clone turned up many times. The read terminates 3 residues ahead of where the CDR3 ends, so the germline J gene completes it. V gene TRBV5-4 combines with J gene TRBJ2-5; 8 positions agree with TRBD2. The germline CDR1 and CDR2 sequences are SGHNT and YYREEE (reference sequence). The CDR3 has 15 amino acids. V trimming: 1 base; J trimming: 2 bases; junction bases outside the gene matches: 4. CDR3 DNA (partial): TGTGCCAGCAGCTTGTTAGGGACTAGACAAGAGACC. Its translation is CASSLLGTRQET. The entire CDR3 protein is CASSLLGTRQETQYF.

This clone was observed many times. A read error may account for a junction end that differs from germline. Read coverage stops 3 residues before the CDR3 terminus; the germline J gene supplies the remainder. Other DNA sequences within the sample encode an identical CDR3. The rearrangement uses TRBV5-1 and TRBJ1-1; D unresolved. The CDR3 runs to 13 residues. CDR1 SGHRS and CDR2 YFSETQ come from the germline V gene. The CDR3: CASSLGLNTEAFF. CDR3 DNA (partial): TGCGCCAGCAGCTTAGGGTTGAATACTGAA.

Many counts were recorded for this clone. The observed sequence ends 3 residues before the CDR3 terminus, with the missing tail filled in from the germline J gene. J is TRBJ2-1 and V is TRBV6-1; 8 bases agree with TRBD1. Germline loops: CDR1 MNHNS, CDR2 SASEGT. V lost 3 bases and J lost 8; bases outside the gene matches: 6. The CDR3 has 14 amino acids. The CDR3 DNA, read in part, is TGTGCCAGCAGTGATCTCGGACAGGGCTATGAG. Its translation: CASSDLGQGYE. The whole CDR3 sequence is CASSDLGQGYEQFF.

This clone was detected ten times or more. The read stops 3 residues short of the end of the CDR3; the missing end is completed from the germline J gene. This chain uses TRBV18 with TRBJ1-6, with 10 bases that match TRBD1. The germline V gene has CDR1 KGHSH and CDR2 LQKENI. J lost 7 bases, V lost 7 bases, and 10 bases had no gene match. This CDR3 is built from 16 residues. Partial CDR3 DNA: TGTGCCAGCTGTCTCGAGACGGGACAGGGGAATTCACCC. Protein sequence: CASCLETGQGNSP. The whole CDR3 sequence reads CASCLETGQGNSPLHF. Supplemented by reference TRBV18 and TRBJ1-6, the full variable domain reads NAGVMQNPRHLVRRRGQEARLRCSPMKGHSHVYWYRQLPEEGLKFMVYLQKENIIDESGMPKERFSAEFPKEGPSILRIQQVVRGDSAAYFCASCLETGQGNSPLHFGNGTRLTVT.

This clone appeared many times. The CDR3 goes on 3 residues after the read ends, and that part is filled in from the germline J gene. This chain connects TRBV19 to TRBJ1-5, with 9 positions matching TRBD1. Germline V lookup: CDR1 LNHDA, CDR2 SQIVND (reference sequence). The ends lost 7 bases at V and 0 bases at J; junction bases unmatched: 13. CDR3 length: 18 residues. This CDR3 reads CASTPADRGPYSNQPQHF. Partial CDR3 DNA: TGTGCCAGTACCCCAGCGGACAGGGGACCTTATAGCAATCAGCCC.

This clone came up many times. The sequenced fragment ends 3 residues before the CDR3 boundary, so the rest is inferred from the germline J gene. The chain couples TRBV20-1 to TRBJ1-4; 9 nucleotides match TRBD1. Germline assignment: CDR1 DFQATT and CDR2 SNEGSKA (reference sequence). The CDR3 extends over 15 amino acids. CDR3 DNA (partial): TGCAGTGCTAGAGATGGGACAGGGCGGAATTCACCA. Its translation: CSARDGTGRNSP. The complete CDR3 reads CSARDGTGRNSPLFF.

This clone has at least ten counts. The CDR3 is cut off 3 residues early in the read; its end comes from the germline J gene. The genes are TRBV5-4 and TRBJ2-5; 9 positions match TRBD2. This CDR3 comprises 14 residues. The V gene's germline CDR1 is SGHNT and CDR2 YYREEE (reference sequence). The V and J ends lost 9 bases and 4 bases, in that order; junction bases with no gene match: 10. The CDR3 reads CAITRAGLAETQYF. The sequenced CDR3 bases are TGTGCCATCACAAGAGCGGGACTAGCAGAGACC.

This clone was seen many times. CDR3 amino acids: CASSYLSGGGSYNEQFF. The part of the CDR3 DNA that was read is TGTGCCAGCAGTTACCTCAGCGGGGGGGGCTCCTACAATGAG. The chain combines TRBV6-2 or TRBV6-3 with TRBJ2-1; 10 bases match TRBD2. The read gets to within 3 residues of the CDR3 end, and the germline J gene fills in the rest. J was trimmed by 0 bases and V by 2 bases; bases with no gene match: 4. The CDR3 sequence is 17 residues long. Germline assignment: CDR1 MNHEY and CDR2 SVGEGT.

This clone has at least ten counts. The CDR3 is cut off 3 residues early in the read; its end comes from the germline J gene. The rearrangement links TRBV18 to TRBJ1-1; maybe TRBD1 (6 bases). Germline V lookup: CDR1 KGHSH, CDR2 LQKENI. The V gene lost 3 bases and the J gene lost 2 bases, with 10 bases spanning the gap. This CDR3 has 14 residues. This chain's CDR3 is CASSPRQDNTEAFF. Incomplete CDR3 DNA: TGTGCCAGCTCACCTCGACAGGACAACACTGAA.

In the case of this clone: The observed sequence ends 3 residues before the CDR3 terminus, with the missing tail filled in from the germline J gene. The chain links TRBV2 to TRBJ1-4; TRBD1 matches 7 bases. With 7 bases clipped from V and 3 bases from J, the junction kept 5 bases outside the gene matches. CDR1 is SNHLY and CDR2 is FYNNEI in the germline V gene. There are 14 residues in the CDR3. CDR3 DNA (partial): TGTGCCAGCATACAGGGGACAGCTAATGAAAAA. This gives the protein CASIQGTANEK. The full CDR3 sequence reads CASIQGTANEKLFF.

This clone was recorded at least ten times. Sequencing ends 3 residues short of the CDR3 end; the germline J gene provides the rest. The chain carries TRBV5-4 and TRBJ1-2, with D unclear. The CDR3 is made up of 14 amino acids. Germline CDR1 SGHNT, CDR2 YYREEE (reference sequence). V gave up 4 bases and J gave up 4 bases, with 14 bases separating them. This CDR3 is CASSPGGHSYGYTF. The part of the CDR3 DNA that was read is TGTGCCAGCAGCCCCGGCGGGCATTCCTATGGC.

This clone was observed many times. The read ends 3 residues before the CDR3 terminus; that terminus is restored from the germline J gene. The J gene is TRBJ2-1, the V gene TRBV30, with 8 positions matching TRBD2. This CDR3 spans 13 amino acids. CDR1 is GTSNPN, CDR2 SVGIG, per germline (reference sequence). The trim removed 4 bases at V and 5 bases at J, leaving 4 bases unmatched. The CDR3 DNA, read in part, is TGTGCCTGGACTAGCGGGTTCCACAATGAG. Translating it yields CAWTSGFHNE. The full CDR3 protein is CAWTSGFHNEQFF.

Ten or more counts support this clone. Read coverage stops 3 residues before the CDR3 terminus; the germline J gene supplies the remainder. This chain connects TRBV5-5 to TRBJ1-2; perhaps TRBD1 as D (5 bases). There are 15 residues in the CDR3. With 0 bases removed from V and 5 bases from J, the gap between germline ends came to 14 bases. Germline lookup yields CDR1 SGHKS and CDR2 YYEKEE (reference sequence). The CDR3 loop reads CASSLAPGTAYGYTF. The part of the CDR3 DNA that was read is TGTGCCAGCAGCTTGGCCCCCGGGACTGCTTATGGC.

This clone has at least ten counts. Read sequence stops 3 residues before the CDR3 end, and the germline J gene provides the missing end. This chain links TRBV20-1 with TRBJ1-4; D unresolved. Germline V gene sequence: CDR1 DFQATT, CDR2 SNEGSKA (reference sequence). The CDR3 loop spans 15 amino acids. Trimming pared 6 bases from V and 0 bases from J, leaving 14 bases between. The DNA read from the CDR3 is TGCAGTGCCCAAGCCCTCAACGCAACTAATGAAAAA. Its protein is CSAQALNATNEK. The whole CDR3 sequence is CSAQALNATNEKLFF.

This clone appeared many times. The read is 3 residues too short to cover the CDR3 end, so that end is filled in from the germline J gene. The chain couples TRBV2 to TRBJ1-5; TRBD1 matches 8 bases. The length of the CDR3 is 16 residues. Trimming cost V 2 bases and J 1 base; bases outside gene matches: 4. Germline loops: CDR1 SNHLY, CDR2 FYNNEI. The CDR3 protein is CASSESGGLSNQPQHF. The sequenced CDR3 bases are TGTGCCAGCAGTGAATCAGGGGGCTTGAGCAATCAGCCC.

This clone was detected many times. The read comes to an end 3 residues before the CDR3 does, leaving the germline J gene to fill in the end. The chain carries TRBV12-3 or TRBV12-4 and TRBJ1-4, with 7 bases fitting TRBD1. There are 14 residues in the CDR3. With V trimmed by 1 base and J by 7 bases, 3 bases remained unmatched. The CDR3 bases that were read are TGTGCCAGCAGTTTAGTAGGGGGCCGTGAAAAA. Protein sequence: CASSLVGGREK. In full, the CDR3 is CASSLVGGREKLFF.

Points on this clone: A much bigger clone sits one base away, suggesting this may be a read error. The read finishes 3 residues shy of the CDR3 end, and the germline J gene is used to complete it. J is TRBJ1-1 and V is TRBV5-1, with D possibly matching TRBD1 (6 bases). CDR3 length: 16 amino acids. The V gene's germline CDR1 is SGHRS and CDR2 YFSETQ. The part of the CDR3 DNA that was read is TGCACCAGCAGCTTTAACAGGCCACCAGGGGATCCTGAA. It yields the protein CTSSFNRPPGDPE. The CDR3 reads in full as CTSSFNRPPGDPEAFF.

As regards this clone: Its ends do not fully match the called genes, so a read error is possible. The CDR3 end lies 3 residues beyond the end of the read and is filled in from the germline J gene. The chain employs TRBV7-9 and TRBJ1-4; no clear D gene. Germline CDR1 and CDR2: SEHNR and FQNEAQ (reference sequence). This CDR3 is 14 amino acids long. CDR3 sequence: CSSTFTPDNEKLFF. CDR3 bases read: TGTTCCAGCACCTTTACCCCAGATAATGAAAAA.

This clone showed up many times. The DNA ends 3 residues before the CDR3 does, and the rest of the CDR3 is filled in from the germline J gene. This chain uses TRBV2 with TRBJ1-2; no clear D gene. Trimming cost V 6 bases and J 5 bases, with 10 bases left between them. CDR3 length: 12 amino acids. CDR1 is SNHLY and CDR2 is FYNNEI in the germline V gene. The sequenced CDR3 bases are TGTGCCAGCAGCCCTGCGGAGTATGGC. Amino acids: CASSPAEYG. The CDR3 as a whole reads CASSPAEYGYTF.

This clone was observed many times. Read data end 3 residues before the CDR3 end; the end is taken from the germline J gene. The gene calls are TRBV24-1 and TRBJ2-1; possibly TRBD2 for D (5 bases). In germline, CDR1 is KGHDR, CDR2 SFDVKD. Trimming took off 3 bases at V and 9 bases at J, with 14 bases between the two ends. The CDR3 has 14 residues. CDR3 region: CATSDLYQRSEQFF. CDR3 DNA (partial): TGTGCCACCAGTGATCTATACCAGCGGAGTGAG.

This clone has at least ten counts. The sequence runs out 3 residues before the end of the CDR3; the remainder is reconstructed from the germline J gene. The rearrangement links TRBV18 to TRBJ2-1; 8 bases line up with TRBD1. After removal of 4 bases from V and 6 bases from J, the junction contained 5 bases not matched to a gene. CDR1 is KGHSH, CDR2 LQKENI, per germline. CDR3 size: 14 residues. CDR3 bases read: TGTGCCAGCTCACACGACAGGGGTTTCAATGAG. This encodes CASSHDRGFNE. The whole CDR3 region reads CASSHDRGFNEQFF.

The sample holds many counts of this clone. Coverage ceases 3 residues before the CDR3 finishes, and the germline J gene fills in the end. V and J are TRBV2 and TRBJ2-7; 14 bases align to TRBD2. Unmatched junction bases numbered 11, after V lost 7 bases and J lost 3 bases. Germline CDR1 is SNHLY and CDR2 is FYNNEI. The CDR3 covers 17 residues. The CDR3 spells CASTPGTSGSGGYEQYF. Incomplete CDR3 DNA: TGTGCCAGCACCCCGGGGACTAGCGGGAGCGGTGGCTACGAG.

This clone appeared many times. Sequencing ends 3 residues short of the CDR3 end; the germline J gene provides the rest. The genes are TRBV7-6 and TRBJ2-7; 9 bases are shared with TRBD1. V was clipped by 5 bases and J by 3 bases; unmatched bases: 2. The CDR3 contains 13 residues. The V gene's germline CDR1 is SGHVS and CDR2 FNYEAQ. The CDR3 is CASSPGQGYEQYF. The CDR3 DNA, read in part, is TGTGCCAGCAGCCCGGGACAGGGCTACGAG.